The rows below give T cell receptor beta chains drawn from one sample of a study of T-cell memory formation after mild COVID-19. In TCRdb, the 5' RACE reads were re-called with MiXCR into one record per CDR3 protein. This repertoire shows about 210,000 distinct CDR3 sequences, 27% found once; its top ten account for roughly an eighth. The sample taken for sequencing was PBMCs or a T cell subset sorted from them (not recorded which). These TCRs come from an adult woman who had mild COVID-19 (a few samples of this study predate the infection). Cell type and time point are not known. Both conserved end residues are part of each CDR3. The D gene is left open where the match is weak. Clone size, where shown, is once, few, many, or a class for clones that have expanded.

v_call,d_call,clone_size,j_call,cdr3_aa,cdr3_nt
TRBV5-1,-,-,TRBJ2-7,CASSWTPESYEQYF,TGCGCCAGCAGCTGGACACCTGAGTCCTACGAGCAGTACTTC
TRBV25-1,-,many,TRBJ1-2,CASSEYSAGNYGYTF,TGTGCCAGCAGTGAATATTCGGCAGGGAATTATGGCTACACCTTC
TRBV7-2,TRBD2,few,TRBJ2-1,CASSLGTSGSYNEQFF,TGTGCCAGCAGCTTAGGGACTAGCGGCTCCTACAATGAGCAGTTCTTC
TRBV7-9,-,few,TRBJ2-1,CASSLVQGSNEQFF,TGTGCCAGCAGCTTAGTACAGGGCTCGAATGAGCAGTTCTTC
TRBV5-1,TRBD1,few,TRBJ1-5,CASSPTGESQPQHF,TGCGCCAGCAGCCCTACAGGGGAGAGTCAGCCCCAGCATTTT
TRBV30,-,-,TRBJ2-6,CAWSVLGTGANVLTF,TGTGCCTGGAGTGTACTAGGGACTGGGGCCAACGTCCTGACTTTC
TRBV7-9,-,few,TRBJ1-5,CASSSGSNQPQHF,TGTGCCAGCAGCTCAGGCTCCAATCAGCCCCAGCATTTT
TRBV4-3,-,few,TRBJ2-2,CASSQEIRAWGPGELFF,TGCGCCAGCAGCCAAGAAATTCGGGCATGGGGCCCCGGGGAGCTGTTTTTT
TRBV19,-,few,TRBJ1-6,CASSERISSPLHF,TGTGCCAGTAGTGAGAGGATCTCTTCACCCCTCCACTTT
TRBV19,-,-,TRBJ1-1,CASRSAGPYTEAFF,TGTGCCAGTAGGAGTGCTGGGCCCTACACTGAAGCTTTCTTT
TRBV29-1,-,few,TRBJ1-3,CSVDTPGNTIYF,TGCAGCGTTGATACCCCGGGAAACACCATATATTTT
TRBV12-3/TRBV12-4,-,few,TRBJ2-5,CASSLGSGETQYF,TGTGCCAGCAGTTTAGGTAGCGGAGAGACCCAGTACTTC
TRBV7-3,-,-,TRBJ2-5,CASSKGVEETQYF,TGTGCCAGCAGCAAAGGGGTAGAAGAGACCCAGTACTTC
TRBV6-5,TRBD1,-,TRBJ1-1,CASSPVPGQARVAFF,TGTGCCAGCAGCCCAGTCCCGGGACAGGCCCGGGTAGCTTTCTTT
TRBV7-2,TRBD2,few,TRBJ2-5,CASSWSGGETQYF,TGTGCCAGCAGCTGGTCGGGGGGTGAGACCCAGTACTTC
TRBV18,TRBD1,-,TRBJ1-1,CASSPIGRGDTEAFF,TGTGCCAGCTCACCAATCGGCAGGGGGGACACTGAAGCTTTCTTT
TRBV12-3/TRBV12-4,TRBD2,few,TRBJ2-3,CASSPGGLALSTDTQYF,TGTGCCAGCAGTCCCGGGGGACTAGCCCTCTCGACAGATACGCAGTATTTT
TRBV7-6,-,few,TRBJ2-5,CASSSWREAQYF,TGTGCCAGCAGCTCGTGGCGGGAAGCCCAGTACTTC
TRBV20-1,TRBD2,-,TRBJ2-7,CSARDQTSGYEQYF,TGCAGTGCTAGAGATCAAACTAGCGGCTACGAGCAGTACTTC
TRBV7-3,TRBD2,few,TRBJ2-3,CASSLKGLAGEIDTQYF,TGTGCCAGCAGCTTAAAGGGGCTAGCGGGAGAGATAGATACGCAGTATTTT
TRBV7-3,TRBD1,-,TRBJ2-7,CASSPGTGLEQYF,TGTGCCAGCAGCCCCGGGACAGGGCTTGAGCAGTACTTC
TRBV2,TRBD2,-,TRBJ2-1,CANGRLTYNEQFF,TGTGCCAACGGGAGGCTAACCTACAATGAGCAGTTCTTC
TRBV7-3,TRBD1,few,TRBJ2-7,CASSSDRDHEQYF,TGTGCCAGCAGCTCGGACAGGGATCACGAGCAGTACTTC
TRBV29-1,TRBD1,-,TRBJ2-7,CSAAQGQGTYEQYF,TGCAGCGCAGCTCAGGGACAGGGCACCTACGAGCAGTACTTC
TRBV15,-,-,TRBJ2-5,CATSQGGETQYF,TGTGCCACCAGCCAGGGGGGGGAGACCCAGTACTTC
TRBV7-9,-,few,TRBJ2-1,CASRAEGPYNEQFF,TGTGCCAGCAGGGCTGAAGGGCCATACAATGAGCAGTTCTTC
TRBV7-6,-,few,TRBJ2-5,CASSSHSRGWQETQYF,TGTGCCAGCAGCTCCCACTCGAGGGGATGGCAAGAGACCCAGTACTTC
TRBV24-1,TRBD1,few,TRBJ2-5,CATSGTGDSKTQYF,TGTGCCACCTCCGGGACAGGGGACTCGAAGACCCAGTACTTC
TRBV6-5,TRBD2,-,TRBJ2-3,CASTEGTSGGTSTDTQYF,TGTGCCAGCACTGAAGGGACTAGCGGAGGAACTAGCACAGATACGCAGTATTTT
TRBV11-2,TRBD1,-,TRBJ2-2,CATRDDRASGELFF,TGTGCCACCAGGGACGACAGGGCGAGCGGGGAGCTGTTTTTT
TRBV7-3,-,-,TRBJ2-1,CASSLYVSNEQFF,TGTGCCAGCAGCTTATACGTGTCCAATGAGCAGTTCTTC
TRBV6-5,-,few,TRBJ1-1,CASSYSEENTEAFF,TGTGCCAGCAGTTACTCCGAGGAGAACACTGAAGCTTTCTTT
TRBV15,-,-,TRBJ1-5,CATSRRDQPQHF,TGTGCCACCAGCAGACGTGATCAGCCCCAGCATTTT
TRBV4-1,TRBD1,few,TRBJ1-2,CASSQVAGGDGYTF,TGCGCCAGCAGCCAAGTGGCAGGGGGAGATGGCTACACCTTC
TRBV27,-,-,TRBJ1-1,CASSFLERNTEAFF,TGTGCCAGCAGTTTTCTCGAGAGGAACACTGAAGCTTTCTTT
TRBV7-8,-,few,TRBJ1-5,CASSLATSRGPQHF,TGTGCCAGCAGCTTAGCAACGTCGCGGGGGCCCCAGCATTTT
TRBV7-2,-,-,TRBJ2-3,CASSLEGVDTQYF,TGTGCCAGCAGCTTAGAAGGGGTAGATACGCAGTATTTT
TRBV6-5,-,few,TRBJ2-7,CASSYSRLAYSYEQYF,TGTGCCAGCAGTTACTCGAGGCTAGCGTACTCCTACGAGCAGTACTTC
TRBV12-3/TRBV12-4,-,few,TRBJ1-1,CASSLAPGGPEAFF,TGTGCCAGCAGTTTAGCGCCTGGGGGGCCTGAAGCTTTCTTT
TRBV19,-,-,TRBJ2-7,CASSAGLAVWEQYF,TGTGCCAGTAGTGCGGGACTCGCTGTATGGGAGCAGTACTTC
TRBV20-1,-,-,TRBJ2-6,CSARGDSGANVLTF,TGCAGTGCTAGAGGAGACTCTGGGGCCAACGTCCTGACTTTC
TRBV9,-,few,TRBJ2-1,CASSAGNRQNEQFF,TGTGCCAGCAGCGCAGGGAACCGACAGAATGAGCAGTTCTTC
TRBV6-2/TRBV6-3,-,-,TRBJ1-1,CASSRDATRAVIKATEAFF,TGTGCCAGCAGTAGGGACGCGACGAGGGCGGTTATCAAGGCCACTGAAGCTTTCTTT
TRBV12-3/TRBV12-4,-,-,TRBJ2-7,CASTGTPYEQYF,TGTGCCAGCACAGGGACACCCTACGAGCAGTACTTC
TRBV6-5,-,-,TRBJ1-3,CASSYSMVGNTIYF,TGTGCCAGCAGTTACTCGATGGTTGGAAACACCATATATTTT
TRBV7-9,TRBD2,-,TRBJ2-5,CASSPPLAGEETQYF,TGTGCCAGCAGCCCCCCACTAGCGGGAGAAGAGACCCAGTACTTC
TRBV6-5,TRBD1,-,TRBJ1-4,CASRQTGAGDNEKLFF,TGTGCCAGCAGACAGACAGGGGCAGGCGATAATGAAAAACTGTTTTTT
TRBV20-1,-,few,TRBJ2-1,CSATAPTGTRYNEQFF,TGCAGTGCTACCGCCCCGACAGGCACCAGATACAATGAGCAGTTCTTC
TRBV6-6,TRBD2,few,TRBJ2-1,CASRTSGRPYNEQFF,TGTGCCAGCCGGACTAGCGGGAGGCCATACAATGAGCAGTTCTTC
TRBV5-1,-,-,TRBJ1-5,CASSLEMDSPQHF,TGCGCCAGCAGCTTGGAAATGGACTCGCCCCAGCATTTT
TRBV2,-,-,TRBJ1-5,CASTGQYNQPQHF,TGTGCCAGCACCGGACAATACAATCAGCCCCAGCATTTT
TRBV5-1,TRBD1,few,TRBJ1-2,CASSIGTAPDGYTF,TGCGCCAGCAGCATCGGGACAGCTCCTGATGGCTACACCTTC
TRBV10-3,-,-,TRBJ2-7,CAIRGSSGSSSYEQYF,TGTGCCATCAGGGGGTCCAGTGGGAGCAGCTCCTACGAGCAGTACTTC
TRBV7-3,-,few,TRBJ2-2,CASSLSAGGYTGELFF,TGTGCCAGCAGCTTATCGGCAGGGGGGTACACCGGGGAGCTGTTTTTT
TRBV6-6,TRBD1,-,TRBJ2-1,CASRKQGNNYEQFF,TGTGCCAGCAGAAAACAGGGGAATAATTATGAGCAGTTCTTC
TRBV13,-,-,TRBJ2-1,CASSLESRSGRSYNEQFF,TGTGCCAGCAGCTTAGAGTCTCGTAGCGGTCGCTCCTACAATGAGCAGTTCTTC
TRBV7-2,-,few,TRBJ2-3,CASSLSGQTTQYF,TGTGCCAGCAGCTTAAGTGGACAGACAACGCAGTATTTT
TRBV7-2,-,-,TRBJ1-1,CASTPALGQGNTEAFF,TGTGCCAGCACCCCCGCATTGGGGCAGGGGAACACTGAAGCTTTCTTT